This TCR beta chain derives from a study of blood T cell repertoires in COVID-19. Overall study context: Spain, Italy and the United States supplied samples that represented acute and convalescent COVID-19. Sources were T cells, B-cell-depleted T cells, or PBMCs; the material itself was cDNA or gDNA.

Followed over time, Seattle patients had been enrolled while infection was active. Source study methods: Estimation of nucleated cell counts was performed using reference gene primer amplification. The repertoire was sequenced with immunoSEQ multiplex PCR; TCRdb's copy has only in-frame clones and lacks some. The V and J calls and clone size come from that table; D and trimming were worked out from the DNA. The table includes approximately 300,000 clones, just under 90% detected once. This CDR3 has 13 amino acids. CDR1 is SNHLY, CDR2 FYNNEI, per germline. Trimming removed 8 bases from V and 4 bases from J; junction bases left unmatched: 2.

Material for sequencing was peripheral blood. The TCR sequence derives from a woman aged 25 to 39 with COVID-19, enrolled during active disease. The chain combines TRBV2 with TRBJ1-6; TRBD1 matches 7 bases. In DNA, the CDR3 is TGTGCCAGCCTGGGACAGTATAATTCACCCCTCCACTTT. Its protein product is CASLGQYNSPLHF.